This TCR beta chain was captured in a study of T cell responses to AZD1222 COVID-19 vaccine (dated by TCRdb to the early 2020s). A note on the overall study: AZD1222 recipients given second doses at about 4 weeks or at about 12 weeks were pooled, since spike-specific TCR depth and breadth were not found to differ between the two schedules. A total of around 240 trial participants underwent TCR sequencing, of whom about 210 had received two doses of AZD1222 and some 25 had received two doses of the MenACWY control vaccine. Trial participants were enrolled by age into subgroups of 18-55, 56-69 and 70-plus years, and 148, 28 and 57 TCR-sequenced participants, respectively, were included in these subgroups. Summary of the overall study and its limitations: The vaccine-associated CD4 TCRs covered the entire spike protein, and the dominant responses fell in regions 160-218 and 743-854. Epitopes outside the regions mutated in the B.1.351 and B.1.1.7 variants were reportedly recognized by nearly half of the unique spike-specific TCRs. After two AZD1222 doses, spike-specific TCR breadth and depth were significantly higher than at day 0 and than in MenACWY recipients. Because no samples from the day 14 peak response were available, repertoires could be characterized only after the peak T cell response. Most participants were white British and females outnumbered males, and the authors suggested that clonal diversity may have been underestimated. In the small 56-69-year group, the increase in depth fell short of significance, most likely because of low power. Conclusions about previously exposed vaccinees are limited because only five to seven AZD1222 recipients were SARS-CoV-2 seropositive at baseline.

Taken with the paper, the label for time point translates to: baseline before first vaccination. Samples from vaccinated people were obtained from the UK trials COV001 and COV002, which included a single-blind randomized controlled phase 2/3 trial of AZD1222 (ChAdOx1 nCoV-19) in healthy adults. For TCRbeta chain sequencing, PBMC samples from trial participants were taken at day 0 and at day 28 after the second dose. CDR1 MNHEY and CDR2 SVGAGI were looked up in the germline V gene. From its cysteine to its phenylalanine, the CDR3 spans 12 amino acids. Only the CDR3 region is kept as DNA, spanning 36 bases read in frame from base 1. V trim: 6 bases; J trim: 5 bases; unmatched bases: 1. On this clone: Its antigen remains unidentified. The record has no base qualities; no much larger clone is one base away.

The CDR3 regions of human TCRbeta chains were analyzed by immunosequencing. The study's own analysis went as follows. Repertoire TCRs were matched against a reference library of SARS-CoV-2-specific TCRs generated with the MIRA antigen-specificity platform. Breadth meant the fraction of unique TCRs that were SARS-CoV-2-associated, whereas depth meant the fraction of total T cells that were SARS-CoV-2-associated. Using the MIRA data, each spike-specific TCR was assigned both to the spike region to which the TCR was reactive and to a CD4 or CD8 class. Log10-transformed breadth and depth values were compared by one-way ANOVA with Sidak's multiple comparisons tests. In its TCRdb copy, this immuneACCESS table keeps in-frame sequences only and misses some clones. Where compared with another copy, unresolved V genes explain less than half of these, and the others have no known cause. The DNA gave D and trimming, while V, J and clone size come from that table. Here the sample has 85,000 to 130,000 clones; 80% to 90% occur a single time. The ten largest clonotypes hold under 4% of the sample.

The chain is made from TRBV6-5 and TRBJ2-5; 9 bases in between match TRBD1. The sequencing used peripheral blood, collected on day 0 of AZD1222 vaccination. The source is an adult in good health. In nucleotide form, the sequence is TGTGCCAGCAGGGACAGGGGCGAGACCCAGTACTTC. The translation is CASRDRGETQYF.